These 16 T cell receptor beta chains were sequenced from one sample in a study of cytomegalovirus exposure and HLA in healthy donors (TCRdb year 2017). Library generation was performed with the immunoSEQ multiplex PCR assay. TCRdb's version of the immuneACCESS table is confined to in-frame rearrangements and falls short of the full clone set. An unresolved V gene accounts for under half of the shortfall where checked; the remainder is of unknown origin. The sample includes approximately 150,000 clones, with about 88% observed a single time. 3% to 3.5% of the sample goes to the ten largest clones. Sequences were obtained from PBMCs. These receptors were taken from a woman aged 18 to 35 in good health and CMV-seropositive.

The gene calls are TRBV7-6 and TRBJ2-3, with 12 bases lining up with TRBD1. V dropped 5 bases and J dropped 4; count of bases not matched to a gene: 4. This CDR3 spans 15 amino acids. Germline lookup yields CDR1 SGHVS and CDR2 FNYEAQ. The CDR3 loop is CASSQGQGAADTQYF. Written as DNA, the CDR3 is TGTGCCAGCAGCCAGGGACAGGGGGCCGCAGATACGCAGTATTTT.

The V call is TRBV28, the J call TRBJ1-5; 7 bases are a match to TRBD1. Germline trimming cut 2 bases from V and 0 bases from J; bases unmatched to any gene: 10. Looked up from germline, CDR1 is MDHEN and CDR2 is SYDVKM. The CDR3 spans 18 residues. The CDR3 DNA is TGTGCCAGCAGTTTACCCGGGACAGCGCTATATAGCAATCAGCCCCAGCATTTT. It translates to CASSLPGTALYSNQPQHF.

The chain has TRBV7-9 and TRBJ2-7; tentative D call: TRBD1 (5 bases). There are 12 residues in the CDR3. V lost 5 bases and J 7 bases, leaving 12 bases between the germline ends. The germline gives CDR1 SEHNR, CDR2 FQNEAQ (reference sequence). The DNA of the CDR3 is TGTGCCAGCAGCGTGCAGGGATGGGAGCAGTACTTC. Translated: CASSVQGWEQYF.

V and J are TRBV13 and TRBJ2-5, with 7 bases matching TRBD2. Losses at the gene ends were 2 bases for V and 2 bases for J; bases not matched to a gene: 5. This CDR3 is 15 amino acids long. Germline CDR1 reads PRHDT; CDR2 reads FYEKMQ (reference sequence). In DNA form, the CDR3 reads TGTGCCAGCAGCTTATCTAGCGGAACTCAAGAGACCCAGTACTTC. Amino acid sequence: CASSLSSGTQETQYF.

The chain joins TRBV11-2 to TRBJ2-7; 7 nucleotides align to TRBD2. The germline CDR1 and CDR2 sequences are SGHAT and FQNNGV. CDR3 length: 15 residues. V trimming: 0 bases; J trimming: 2 bases; junction bases outside the gene matches: 4. CDR3 nucleotide sequence: TGTGCCAGCAGCTTAGACATGACTAGCCCCTACGAGCAGTACTTC. Translated: CASSLDMTSPYEQYF.

This chain joins TRBV7-6 and TRBJ2-1; unclear D gene. Germline CDR1 is SGHVS and CDR2 is FNYEAQ. Trimming took 5 bases from V and 5 from J, leaving 4 bases between them. The CDR3 length is 11 residues. As DNA, the CDR3 is TGTGCCAGCAGCCTAAACAATGAGCAGTTCTTC. This sequence encodes CASSLNNEQFF. The full variable domain, in which reference TRBV7-6 and TRBJ2-1 provide the parts outside the CDR3, is GAGVSQSPRYKVTKRGQDVALRCDPISGHVSLYWYRQALGQGPEFLTYFNYEAQQDKSGLPNDRFSAERPEGSISTLTIQRTEQRDSAMYRCASSLNNEQFFGPGTRLTVL.

This rearrangement joins TRBV7-9 to TRBJ2-5, with 10 positions matching TRBD1. J gave up 5 bases and V 1 base, and 1 base lay outside the gene matches. The CDR3 has 14 amino acids. The V gene's germline CDR1 is SEHNR and CDR2 FQNEAQ (reference sequence). CDR3 protein: CASSLGQGAETQYF. The CDR3, as DNA: TGTGCCAGCAGCTTAGGACAGGGGGCTGAGACCCAGTACTTC.

The chain links TRBV6-6 to TRBJ1-5; 11 bases match TRBD1. CDR3 length: 16 amino acids. With 5 bases clipped from V and 4 bases from J, the junction kept 7 bases outside the gene matches. CDR1 and CDR2 (germline): MNHNY, SVGAGI (reference sequence). The CDR3: CASSPTGTGGNQPQHF. The CDR3 region has the DNA TGTGCCAGCAGTCCGACAGGGACAGGGGGAAATCAGCCCCAGCATTTT.

This chain joins TRBV5-1 and TRBJ1-1, with 10 bases matching TRBD1. From germline, CDR1 is SGHRS and CDR2 YFSETQ. The junction had 5 bases not matched to a gene; V was cut back by 3 bases and J by 3 bases. CDR3 length: 15 residues. In nucleotides, the CDR3 is TGCGCCAGCAGCTGGGACAGGGGCGGAGACACTGAAGCTTTCTTT. Translated, it gives CASSWDRGGDTEAFF.

The chain employs TRBV5-6 and TRBJ1-1; D perhaps matches TRBD1 (5 bases). The CDR3 is made up of 13 amino acids. Per the germline V gene, CDR1 is SGHDT and CDR2 is YYEEEE. The V gene lost 0 bases and the J gene lost 9 bases, with 12 bases spanning the gap. CDR3 in amino acids: CASSLGTAGQAFF. In DNA form, the CDR3 reads TGTGCCAGCAGCTTGGGAACAGCGGGGCAAGCTTTCTTT.

The chain links TRBV28 to TRBJ2-7, with 7 nucleotides matching TRBD2. J lost 4 bases, V lost 6 bases, and 18 bases had no gene match. Germline loops: CDR1 MDHEN, CDR2 SYDVKM. The CDR3 contains 17 residues. The CDR3 reads CASSWVLASTPSYEQYF. The CDR3 nucleotides read TGTGCCAGCAGCTGGGTACTAGCGAGCACCCCGAGTTACGAGCAGTACTTC.

The chain combines TRBV11-3 with TRBJ2-1; 9 nucleotides align to TRBD2. The CDR3 runs to 16 residues. V was clipped by 0 bases and J by 4 bases; unmatched bases: 4. The germline V gene has CDR1 SGHNT and CDR2 YENEEA. The CDR3 sequence is CASSLESLAGYNEQFF. The CDR3 DNA reads as TGTGCCAGCAGCTTAGAGAGCCTAGCGGGGTACAATGAGCAGTTCTTC. Combining the CDR3 with reference TRBV11-3 and TRBJ2-1 gives the whole variable domain EAGVVQSPRYKIIEKKQPVAFWCNPISGHNTLYWYLQNLGQGPELLIRYENEEAVDDSQLPKDRFSAERLKGVDSTLKIQPAELGDSAVYLCASSLESLAGYNEQFFGPGTRLTVL.

J is TRBJ2-2 and V is TRBV5-1; D is uncertain. Germline CDR1 SGHRS, CDR2 YFSETQ. The CDR3 has 14 amino acids. Deletions cut 0 bases from V and 4 bases from J, with 7 bases between. CDR3 coding DNA: TGCGCCAGCAGCTTGGAACCCAGCACCGGGGAGCTGTTTTTT. The encoded protein is CASSLEPSTGELFF.

The chain couples TRBV12-5 to TRBJ2-5; 8 positions match TRBD1. Trimming cost V 2 bases and J 5 bases; bases outside gene matches: 10. The CDR3 is made up of 16 amino acids. Germline V CDR1 and CDR2: LGHNT, FRNRAP. In DNA, the CDR3 is TGTGCTAGTGGTTTGTTCCCGGGACAGGCGGAGGAGACCCAGTACTTC. Protein: CASGLFPGQAEETQYF.

This chain links TRBV10-1 with TRBJ2-3; the match to TRBD1 covers 9 bases. Germline CDR1 is WNHNN and CDR2 is SYGVQD (reference sequence). Trimming cost V 8 bases and J 4 bases; bases outside gene matches: 7. The CDR3 runs 14 residues. The CDR3, as DNA: TGCGCCAGCCGAAAGGACAGGGGACCAGATACGCAGTATTTT. Translating gives CASRKDRGPDTQYF.

The genes are TRBV4-2 and TRBJ1-1; D is ambiguous. The CDR3 contains 13 residues. The V end lost 0 bases, the J end lost 11 bases, and 13 bases lay between the germline ends. Looked up from germline, CDR1 is LGHNA and CDR2 is YNFKEQ. CDR3 sequence reads: CASSQDRHRVAFF. As DNA, the CDR3 is TGTGCCAGCAGCCAAGATAGACATAGAGTGGCTTTCTTT.